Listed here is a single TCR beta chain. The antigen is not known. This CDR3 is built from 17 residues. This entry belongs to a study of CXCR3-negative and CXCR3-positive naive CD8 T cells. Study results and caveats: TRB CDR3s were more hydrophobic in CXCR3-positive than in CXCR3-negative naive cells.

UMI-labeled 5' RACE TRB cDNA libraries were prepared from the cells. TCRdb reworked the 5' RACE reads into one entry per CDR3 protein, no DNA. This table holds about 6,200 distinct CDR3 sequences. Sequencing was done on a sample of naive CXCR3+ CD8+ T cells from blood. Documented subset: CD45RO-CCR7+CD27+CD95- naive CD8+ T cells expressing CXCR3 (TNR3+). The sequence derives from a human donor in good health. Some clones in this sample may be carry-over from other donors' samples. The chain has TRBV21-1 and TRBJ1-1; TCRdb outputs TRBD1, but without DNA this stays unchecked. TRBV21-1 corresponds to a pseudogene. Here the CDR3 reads CASSKDWKGDRNTEAFF.